A single TCR beta chain is shown here with its context. These data are taken from a study of T cell responses to AZD1222 COVID-19 vaccine. Trimming at V came to 1 base and at J to 10 bases, leaving 3 bases not matched to a gene. The CDR3 totals 13 residues. The V gene's germline CDR1 is SGHTA and CDR2 FQGNSA. Repertoires were generated with immunoSEQ multiplex PCR, while TCRdb's copy carries only in-frame clones and drops some. In the table there are 95,000 to 100,000 clones, around 85% of which are singletons. The rearrangement links TRBV7-2 to TRBJ2-1, with 8 bases lining up with TRBD2. The clonotype was recovered from an adult who received the AZD1222 COVID-19 vaccine. The sample here was peripheral blood, taken 28 days after the second AZD1222 dose. The CDR3: CASSLVGGGEQFF. In DNA, the CDR3 is TGTGCCAGCAGCTTAGTCGGGGGGGGAGAGCAGTTCTTC.